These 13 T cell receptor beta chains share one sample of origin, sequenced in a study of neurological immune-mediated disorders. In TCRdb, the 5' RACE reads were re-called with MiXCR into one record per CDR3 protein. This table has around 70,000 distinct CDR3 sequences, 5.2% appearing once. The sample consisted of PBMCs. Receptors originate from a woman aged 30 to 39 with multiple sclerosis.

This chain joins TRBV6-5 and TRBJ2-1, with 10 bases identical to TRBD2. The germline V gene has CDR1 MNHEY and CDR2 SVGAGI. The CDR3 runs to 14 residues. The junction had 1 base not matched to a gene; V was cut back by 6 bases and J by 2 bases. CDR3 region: CASRGTSAYNEQFF. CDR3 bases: TGTGCCAGCAGGGGGACTAGCGCCTACAATGAGCAGTTCTTC.

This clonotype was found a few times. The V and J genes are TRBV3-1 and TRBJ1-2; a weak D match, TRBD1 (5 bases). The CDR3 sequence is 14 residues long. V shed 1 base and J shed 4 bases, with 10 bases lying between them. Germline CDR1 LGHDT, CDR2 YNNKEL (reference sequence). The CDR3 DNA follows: TGTGCCAGCAGCCAAGGAGGGGTGAGCTATGGCTACACCTTC. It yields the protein CASSQGGVSYGYTF.

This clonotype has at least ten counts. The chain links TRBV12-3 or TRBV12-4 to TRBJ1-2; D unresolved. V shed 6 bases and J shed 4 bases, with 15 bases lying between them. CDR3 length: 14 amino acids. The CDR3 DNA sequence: TGTGCCAGCAGGACTCCAGGATTGGGCTATGGCTACACCTTC. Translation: CASRTPGLGYGYTF.

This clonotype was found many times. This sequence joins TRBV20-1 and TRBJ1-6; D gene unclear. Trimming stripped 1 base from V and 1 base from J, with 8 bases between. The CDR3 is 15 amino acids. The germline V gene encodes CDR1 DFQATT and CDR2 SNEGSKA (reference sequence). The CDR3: CSARAGESYNSPLHF. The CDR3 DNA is TGCAGTGCTAGAGCCGGTGAATCCTATAATTCACCCCTCCACTTT.

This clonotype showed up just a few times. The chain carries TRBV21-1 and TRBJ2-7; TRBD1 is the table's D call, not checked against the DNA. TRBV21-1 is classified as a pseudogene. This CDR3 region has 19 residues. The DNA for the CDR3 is TGTGCCAGCAGCAAAGTGGAGGAGACAGGGGGCACTCCCTCCTACGAGCAGTACTTC. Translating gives CASSKVEETGGTPSYEQYF.

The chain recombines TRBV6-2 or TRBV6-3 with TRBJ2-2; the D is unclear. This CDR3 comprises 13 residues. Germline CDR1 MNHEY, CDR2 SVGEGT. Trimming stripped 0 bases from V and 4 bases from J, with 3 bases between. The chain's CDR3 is CASSYSRTGELFF. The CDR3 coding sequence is TGTGCCAGCAGTTACTCGCGCACCGGGGAGCTGTTTTTT.

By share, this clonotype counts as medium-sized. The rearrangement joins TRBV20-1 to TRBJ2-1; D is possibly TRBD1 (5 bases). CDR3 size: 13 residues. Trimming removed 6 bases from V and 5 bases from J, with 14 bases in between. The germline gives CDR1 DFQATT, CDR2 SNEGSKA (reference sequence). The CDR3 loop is CSAPIWGHNEQFF. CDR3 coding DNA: TGCAGTGCGCCCATTTGGGGCCACAATGAGCAGTTCTTC.

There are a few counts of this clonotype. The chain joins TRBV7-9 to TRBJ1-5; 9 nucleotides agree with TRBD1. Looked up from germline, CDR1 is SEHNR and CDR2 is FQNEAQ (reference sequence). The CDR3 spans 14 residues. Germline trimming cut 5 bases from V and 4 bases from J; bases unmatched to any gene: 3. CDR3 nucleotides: TGTGCCAGCAGCCGGGGACAGGGTAATCAGCCCCAGCATTTT. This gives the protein CASSRGQGNQPQHF.

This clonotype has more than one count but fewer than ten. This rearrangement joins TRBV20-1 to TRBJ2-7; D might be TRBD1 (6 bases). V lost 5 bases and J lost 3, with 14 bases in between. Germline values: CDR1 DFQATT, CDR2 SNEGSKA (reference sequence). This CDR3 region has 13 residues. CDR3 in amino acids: CSAPPTGRYEQYF. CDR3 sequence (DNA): TGCAGTGCTCCCCCTACAGGGCGCTACGAGCAGTACTTC.

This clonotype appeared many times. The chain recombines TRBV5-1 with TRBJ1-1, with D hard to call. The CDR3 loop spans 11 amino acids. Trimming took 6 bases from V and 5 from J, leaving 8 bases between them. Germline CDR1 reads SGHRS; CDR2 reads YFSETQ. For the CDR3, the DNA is TGCGCCAGCAAAAGGGAGACTGAAGCTTTCTTT. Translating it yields CASKRETEAFF.

This CDR3 is CASRWAGKDQPQHF. CDR3 coding DNA: TGTGCCAGTAGATGGGCGGGTAAGGATCAGCCCCAGCATTTT. V gene TRBV19 combines with J gene TRBJ1-5; the D is unclear. Germline values: CDR1 LNHDA, CDR2 SQIVND (reference sequence). The length of the CDR3 is 14 residues. V was shortened by 6 bases and J by 5 bases, with 14 bases between the two germline ends.

DNA for the CDR3: TGCAGTGCTAGATCAGGACTAGCGGGAGGTGCAGATACGCAGTATTTT. Its translation is CSARSGLAGGADTQYF. The gene calls are TRBV20-1 and TRBJ2-3; 14 bases are shared with TRBD2. This CDR3 is 16 amino acids long. CDR1 DFQATT and CDR2 SNEGSKA come from the germline V gene (reference sequence). The V segment lost 2 bases and the J segment 4 bases; nucleotides outside the gene matches: 5.

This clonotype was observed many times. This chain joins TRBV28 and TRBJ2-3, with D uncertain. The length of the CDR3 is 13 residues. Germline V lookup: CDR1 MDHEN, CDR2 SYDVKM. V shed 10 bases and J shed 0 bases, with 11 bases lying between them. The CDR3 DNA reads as TGTGCCATCGCAATTCCGAGCACAGATACGCAGTATTTT. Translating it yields CAIAIPSTDTQYF.